The source of this T cell receptor (beta chain) is a study of T-cell reconstitution after alpha-beta-depleted transplantation in children. Trimming took 3 bases from V and 7 from J; bases not matched to a gene: 11. The CDR3 runs 17 residues. Germline CDR1 and CDR2: SGHTA and FQGNSA. Unique molecular identifiers were incorporated during preparation of the TCRbeta library. MiXCR, run by TCRdb on the PCR reads, gives a single entry per CDR3 protein. Of around 680,000 distinct CDR3 sequences in the sample, roughly 17% are singletons; the top ten hold 0.9% to 1.2%. The chain carries TRBV7-2 and TRBJ1-4, with 10 nucleotides matching TRBD1. This specimen was PBMCs from the stem cell graft donor, taken from the stem cell graft. The TCR sequence derives from a human donor who donated a stem cell graft to a child with acute myeloid leukemia. The CDR3 nucleotides are TGTGCCAGCAGCTTCTATCCCGGACAGGGGGGGGGTGAAAAACTGTTTTTT. It yields the protein CASSFYPGQGGGEKLFF.